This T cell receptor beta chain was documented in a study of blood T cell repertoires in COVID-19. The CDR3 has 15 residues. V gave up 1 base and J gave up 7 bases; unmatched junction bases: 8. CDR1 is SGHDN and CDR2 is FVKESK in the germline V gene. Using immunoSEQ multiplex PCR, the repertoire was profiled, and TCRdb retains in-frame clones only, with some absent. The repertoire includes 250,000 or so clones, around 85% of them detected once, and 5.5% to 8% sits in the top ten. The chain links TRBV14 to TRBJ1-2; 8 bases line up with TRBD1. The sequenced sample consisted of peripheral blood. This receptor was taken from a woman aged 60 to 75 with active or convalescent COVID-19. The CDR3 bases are TGTGCCAGCAGCCAAGGTTGGGGGACAGGCTCTGGCTACACCTTC. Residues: CASSQGWGTGSGYTF.